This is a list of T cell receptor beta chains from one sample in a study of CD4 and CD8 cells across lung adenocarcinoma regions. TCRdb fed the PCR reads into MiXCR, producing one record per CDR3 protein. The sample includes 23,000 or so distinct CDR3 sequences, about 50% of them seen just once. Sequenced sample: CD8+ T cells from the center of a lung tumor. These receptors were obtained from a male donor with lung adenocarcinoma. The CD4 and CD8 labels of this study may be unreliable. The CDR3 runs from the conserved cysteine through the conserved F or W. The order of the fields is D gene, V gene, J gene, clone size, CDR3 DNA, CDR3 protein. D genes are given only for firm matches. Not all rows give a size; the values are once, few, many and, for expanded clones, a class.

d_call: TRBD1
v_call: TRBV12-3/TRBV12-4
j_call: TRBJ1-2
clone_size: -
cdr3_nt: TGTGCCAGCAGACCGGGACAGGGTAGATATGGCTACACCTTC
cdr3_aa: CASRPGQGRYGYTF

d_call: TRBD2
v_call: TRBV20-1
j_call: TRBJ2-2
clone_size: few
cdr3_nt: TGCAGTGCCCGGGGTAGCGGGAAACCCGGGGAGCTGTTTTTT
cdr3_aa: CSARGSGKPGELFF

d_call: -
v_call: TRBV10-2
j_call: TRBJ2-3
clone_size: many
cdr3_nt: TGCGCCAGCAGTGTGGGTGGGATCAGGGAGAACACAGATACGCAGTATTTT
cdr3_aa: CASSVGGIRENTDTQYF

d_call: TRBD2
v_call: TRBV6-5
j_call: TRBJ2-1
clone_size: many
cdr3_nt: TGTGCCAGCAGTTACTCCCGGGGGGGCAATGAGCAGTTCTTC
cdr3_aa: CASSYSRGGNEQFF

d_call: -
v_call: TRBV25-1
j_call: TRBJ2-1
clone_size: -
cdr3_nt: TGTGCCAGCAGTGAAGCGTGGGAGTACAATGAGCAGTTCTTC
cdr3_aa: CASSEAWEYNEQFF

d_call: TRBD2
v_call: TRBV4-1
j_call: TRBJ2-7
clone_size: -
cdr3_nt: TGCGCCAGCAGCACCCTAGCGGGGTCCGCTGAGCAGTACTTC
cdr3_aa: CASSTLAGSAEQYF

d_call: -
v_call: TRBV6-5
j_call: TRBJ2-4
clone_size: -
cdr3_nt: TGTGCCAGCAGTTACTCGGGGCCGGGCGGCACAAATACTCAGTACTTC
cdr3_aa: CASSYSGPGGTNTQYF

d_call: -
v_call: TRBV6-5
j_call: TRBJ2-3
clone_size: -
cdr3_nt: TGTGCCAGCAGTTACGGGGGGCTCGGGGGCCGGGCCACAGATACCCAGTATTTC
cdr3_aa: CASSYGGLGGRATDTQYF

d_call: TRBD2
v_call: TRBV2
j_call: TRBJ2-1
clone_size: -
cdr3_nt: TGTGCCAGCAGGCCAGGACTAGCGGAAAATTCCGCCTACAATGAGCAGTTCTTC
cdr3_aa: CASRPGLAENSAYNEQFF

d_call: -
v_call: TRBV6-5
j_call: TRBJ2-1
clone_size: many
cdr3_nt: TGTGCCAGCAGGCGAATGGGGGTTGAGCAGTTCTTC
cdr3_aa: CASRRMGVEQFF

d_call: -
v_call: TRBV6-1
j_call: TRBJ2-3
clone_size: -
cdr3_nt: TGTGCCAGCGCGCGAGCCCCAGAGACCCAGTACTTT
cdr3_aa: CASARAPETQYF

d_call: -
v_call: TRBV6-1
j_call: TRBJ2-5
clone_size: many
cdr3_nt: TGTGCCAGCAGTGGGACCCGGCTGGAGACCCAGTACTTC
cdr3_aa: CASSGTRLETQYF

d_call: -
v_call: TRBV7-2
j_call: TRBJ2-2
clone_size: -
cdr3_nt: TGTGCCAGCAGCCCCAGGCCCGGGGAGCTGTTTTTT
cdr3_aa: CASSPRPGELFF

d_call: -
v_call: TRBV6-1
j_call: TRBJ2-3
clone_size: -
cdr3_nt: -
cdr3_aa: CASQAVGTGTQFF

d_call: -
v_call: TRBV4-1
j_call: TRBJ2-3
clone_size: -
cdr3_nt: TGCGCCAGCAGCCAGGGGGTGGGGGGCAAAGATACGCAGTATTTT
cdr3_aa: CASSQGVGGKDTQYF

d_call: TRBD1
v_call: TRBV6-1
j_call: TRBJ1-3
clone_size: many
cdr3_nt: TGTGCCAGCATTGACAGGGGTGGAAACACCATATATTTT
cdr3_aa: CASIDRGGNTIYF

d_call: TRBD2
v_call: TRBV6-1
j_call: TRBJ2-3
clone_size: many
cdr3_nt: TGTGCCAGCAGTGAAACTAGCGGAATCACAGATACGCAGTATTTT
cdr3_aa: CASSETSGITDTQYF

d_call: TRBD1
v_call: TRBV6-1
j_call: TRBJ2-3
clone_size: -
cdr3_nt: TGTGCCAGCAGCGGACGGCCTGTGAGCACAGGGGAGCAGTTTTTT
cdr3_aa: CASSGRPVSTGEQFF

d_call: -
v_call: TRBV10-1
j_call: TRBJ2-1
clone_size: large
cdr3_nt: TGCGCCAGCAGTGGAGGGAGCTCCTACAATGAGCAGTTCTTC
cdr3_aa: CASSGGSSYNEQFF

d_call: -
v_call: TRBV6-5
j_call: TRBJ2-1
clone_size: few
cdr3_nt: TGTGCCGCATTTGGATCCAGGGACGCCTACAATGAGCAGTTCTTC
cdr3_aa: CAAFGSRDAYNEQFF

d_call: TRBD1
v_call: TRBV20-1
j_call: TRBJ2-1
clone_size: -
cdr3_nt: TGCAGTGCTAGAGAAAAAGCCAGGACAGGGAAGGTCCTGATGAATGAGCAGTTCTTC
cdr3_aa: CSAREKARTGKVLMNEQFF

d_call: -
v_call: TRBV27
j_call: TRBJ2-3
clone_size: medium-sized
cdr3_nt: TGTGCCAGCAGTGGGTACAACACAGATACGCAGTATTTT
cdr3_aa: CASSGYNTDTQYF

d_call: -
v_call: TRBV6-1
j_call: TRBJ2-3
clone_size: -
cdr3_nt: TGTGCCAGGGCCAAAGGGGGACTTGCCGCAGAGACGCAGTATTTT
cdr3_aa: CARAKGGLAAETQYF

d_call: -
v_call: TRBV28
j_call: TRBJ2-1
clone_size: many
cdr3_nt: TGTGCCAGCAGCGTACCTAGCGATGAGCAGTTCTTC
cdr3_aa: CASSVPSDEQFF

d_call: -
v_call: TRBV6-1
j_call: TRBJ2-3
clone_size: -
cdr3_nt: TGTGCCAGCAGTCAAATGTCTAGCGACACAGAGACGCAGTATTTC
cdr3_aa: CASSQMSSDTETQYF

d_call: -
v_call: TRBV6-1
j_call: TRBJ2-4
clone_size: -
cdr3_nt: TGTGCCAGCAACACGGGGCTGGGGAGCAAAAATACGCAGTATTTC
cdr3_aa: CASNTGLGSKNTQYF

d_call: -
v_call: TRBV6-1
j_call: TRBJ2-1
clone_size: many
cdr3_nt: TGTGCCAGCAGTGCCGTGGTGTGGAGCCAGCAGTTCTTC
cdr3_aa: CASSAVVWSQQFF

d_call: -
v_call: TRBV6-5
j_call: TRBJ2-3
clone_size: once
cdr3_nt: TGTGGCCGCAGTTACGGGCTGGGGGATAAAGATACTCAGTATTTT
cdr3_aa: CGRSYGLGDKDTQYF

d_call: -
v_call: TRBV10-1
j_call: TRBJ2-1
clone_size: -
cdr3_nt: TGCGCCAGCAGTGATATTTGGACAACCGATTACAATGAGCAGTTCTTC
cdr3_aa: CASSDIWTTDYNEQFF

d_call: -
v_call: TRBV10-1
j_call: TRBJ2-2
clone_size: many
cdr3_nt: TGCGCCAGCAGCAATTTCAGGGGAACCGGGGAGCTGTTTTTT
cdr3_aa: CASSNFRGTGELFF

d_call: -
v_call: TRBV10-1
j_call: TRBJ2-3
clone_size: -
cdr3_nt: TGCGCCAGGGGGACGAGAGCCAAAGATACGCAGTATTTT
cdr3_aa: CARGTRAKDTQYF

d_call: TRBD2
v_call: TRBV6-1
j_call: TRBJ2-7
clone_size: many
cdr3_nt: TGTGCCAGCAGTCCCGGGACTAACCCCTACGAGCAGTACTTC
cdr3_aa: CASSPGTNPYEQYF